Below are 11 T cell receptor beta chains sequenced from a single sample in a study of blood T cell repertoires in COVID-19. The assay was immunoSEQ multiplex PCR, and TCRdb's table has in-frame clones only and misses some. The repertoire holds some 700,000 clones, over 80% seen once, with roughly 0.25% in the top ten. The specimen sequenced was peripheral blood. The receptors were sampled from a young woman with acute or convalescent COVID-19.

This rearrangement joins TRBV11-2 to TRBJ1-2; possible D gene TRBD1, 6 bases. Germline V gives CDR1 SGHAT, CDR2 FQNNGV. V was clipped by 0 bases and J by 8 bases, with 10 bases between them. The CDR3 has 13 amino acids. For the CDR3, the DNA is TGTGCCAGCAGCTTAGAGGGGGCAGGCGGCTACACCTTC. It specifies CASSLEGAGGYTF.

The chain recombines TRBV30 with TRBJ2-7, with 9 bases aligning to TRBD1. The CDR3 is made up of 15 amino acids. CDR1 GTSNPN and CDR2 SVGIG come from the germline V gene (reference sequence). V trimming: 4 bases; J trimming: 2 bases; junction bases outside the gene matches: 9. The CDR3 loop is CAWNHRDRVTYEQYF. As DNA, the CDR3 is TGTGCCTGGAACCACCGGGACAGGGTCACCTACGAGCAGTACTTC. The variable domain in full, with the rest retrieved from reference TRBV30 and TRBJ2-7, is SQTIHQWPATLVQPVGSPLSLECTVEGTSNPNLYWYRQAAGRGLQLLFYSVGIGQISSEVPQNLSASRPQDRQFILSSKKLLLSDSGFYLCAWNHRDRVTYEQYFGPGTRLTVT.

The chain combines TRBV19 with TRBJ1-3, with a tentative D call TRBD1 (5 bases). The germline CDR1 and CDR2 sequences are LNHDA and SQIVND (reference sequence). The CDR3 consists of 15 residues. V shed 6 bases and J shed 5 bases, with 17 bases lying between them. This CDR3 is CASSRETQSRNTIYF. Written as DNA, the CDR3 is TGTGCCAGTAGCAGGGAAACCCAATCCCGAAACACCATATATTTT. The variable domain in full, with the rest retrieved from reference TRBV19 and TRBJ1-3, is DGGITQSPKYLFRKEGQNVTLSCEQNLNHDAMYWYRQDPGQGLRLIYYSQIVNDFQKGDIAEGYSVSREKKESFPLTVTSAQKNPTAFYLCASSRETQSRNTIYFGEGSWLTVV.

This clone appeared once. The V and J genes are TRBV6-5 and TRBJ2-7; 7 nucleotides match TRBD2. Germline lookup yields CDR1 MNHEY and CDR2 SVGAGI. The CDR3 has 13 residues. V dropped 6 bases and J dropped 5; count of bases not matched to a gene: 7. The CDR3 sequence is CASRPPGRDEQYF. The CDR3, as DNA: TGTGCCAGCAGGCCTCCGGGGAGGGACGAGCAGTACTTC.

The chain recombines TRBV20-1 with TRBJ2-1; D is uncertain. Germline CDR1 DFQATT, CDR2 SNEGSKA (reference sequence). V lost 6 bases and J lost 4, with 4 bases in between. CDR3 length equals 10 residues. CDR3 DNA sequence: TGCAGTGCGGCATACAATGAGCAGTTCTTC. It yields the protein CSAAYNEQFF.

The V gene is TRBV5-1, the J gene TRBJ2-4; 7 bases are a match to TRBD1. With 3 bases clipped from V and 0 bases from J, the junction kept 6 bases outside the gene matches. CDR1 and CDR2 (germline): SGHRS, YFSETQ. This CDR3 region has 16 residues. The CDR3: CASSSLQGLAKNIQYF. DNA of the CDR3: TGCGCCAGCAGCTCACTACAGGGGCTAGCCAAAAACATTCAGTACTTC.

This clone was seen more than once but under ten times. The J gene is TRBJ2-3, the V gene TRBV6-4; D remains unclear. Trimming removed 9 bases from V and 6 bases from J, with 16 bases in between. The CDR3 runs to 13 residues. Germline values: CDR1 MRHNA, CDR2 SNTAGT. The DNA of the CDR3 is TGTGCCAGTAGTCTAGGCCCCGGGGATACGCAGTATTTT. Translated: CASSLGPGDTQYF.

This chain uses TRBV7-9 with TRBJ2-5; D is possibly TRBD1 (5 bases). The ends were cut back, 5 bases at V and 0 bases at J, with 13 bases in the middle. Germline V CDR1 and CDR2: SEHNR, FQNEAQ (reference sequence). The CDR3 totals 15 residues. CDR3 nucleotides: TGTGCCAGCAGCCCTAGAGAAGGGGACCAAGAGACCCAGTACTTC. Protein product: CASSPREGDQETQYF.

This chain connects TRBV6-2 or TRBV6-3 to TRBJ2-7; D not certain. The CDR3 runs 13 residues. Trimming took off 5 bases at V and 0 bases at J, with 8 bases between the two ends. Germline CDR1 reads MNHEY; CDR2 reads SVGEGT. DNA of the CDR3: TGTGCCAGCAGTCTGGAGAGCTCCTACGAGCAGTACTTC. Protein product: CASSLESSYEQYF.

CDR3 DNA: TGCAGTGCTAGTGAGAGCGGGGGAACTGAAGCTTTCTTT. As protein: CSASESGGTEAFF. The rearrangement uses TRBV20-1 and TRBJ1-1; D perhaps matches TRBD1 (5 bases). The V gene's germline CDR1 is DFQATT and CDR2 SNEGSKA (reference sequence). The CDR3 is 13 residues long. With 3 bases removed from V and 5 bases from J, the gap between germline ends came to 13 bases.

As to this clone: Different DNA sequences within this sample yield the same CDR3. The CDR3 is CASSATGFTEAFF. The CDR3 bases are TGTGCCAGCAGCGCCACAGGGTTCACTGAAGCTTTCTTT. The chain uses TRBV9 and TRBJ1-1; weak D call: TRBD1 (6 bases). V was cut by 3 bases and J by 4 bases, with 10 bases left in between. Per germline, CDR1 SGDLS and CDR2 YYNGEE. CDR3 length: 13 residues.